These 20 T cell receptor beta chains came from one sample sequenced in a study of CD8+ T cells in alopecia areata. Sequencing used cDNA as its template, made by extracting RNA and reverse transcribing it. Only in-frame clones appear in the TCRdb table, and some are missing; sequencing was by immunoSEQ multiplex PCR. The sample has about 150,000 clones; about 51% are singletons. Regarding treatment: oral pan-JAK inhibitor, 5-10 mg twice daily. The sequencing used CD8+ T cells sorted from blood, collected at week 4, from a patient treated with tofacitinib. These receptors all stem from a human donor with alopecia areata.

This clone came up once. CDR3 DNA: TGTGCCAGCAGTGTCGCGGTATTGAGCACAGATACGCAGTATTTT. It codes for CASSVAVLSTDTQYF. J is TRBJ2-3 and V is TRBV2, with D unresolved. V was cut by 4 bases and J by 0 bases, with 11 bases left in between. Germline assignment: CDR1 SNHLY and CDR2 FYNNEI. The CDR3 sequence is 15 residues long. Together with reference TRBV2 and TRBJ2-3, the CDR3 gives the full variable domain: EPEVTQTPSHQVTQMGQEVILRCVPISNHLYFYWYRQILGQKVEFLVSFYNNEISEKSEIFDDQFSVERPDGSNFTLKIRSTKLEDSAMYFCASSVAVLSTDTQYFGPGTRLTVL.

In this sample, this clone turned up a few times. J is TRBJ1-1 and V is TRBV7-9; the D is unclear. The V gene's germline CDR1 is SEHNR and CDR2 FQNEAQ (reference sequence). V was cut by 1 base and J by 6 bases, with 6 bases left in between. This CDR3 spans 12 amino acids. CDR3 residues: CASSLERPEAFF. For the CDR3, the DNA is TGTGCCAGCAGCTTAGAACGGCCTGAAGCTTTCTTT.

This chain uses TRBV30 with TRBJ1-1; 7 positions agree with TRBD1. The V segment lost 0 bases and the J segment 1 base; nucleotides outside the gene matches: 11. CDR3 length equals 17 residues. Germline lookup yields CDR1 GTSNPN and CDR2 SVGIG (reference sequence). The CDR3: CAWSVKPGQATNTEAFF. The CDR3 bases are TGTGCCTGGAGTGTAAAGCCCGGACAGGCGACGAACACTGAAGCTTTCTTT.

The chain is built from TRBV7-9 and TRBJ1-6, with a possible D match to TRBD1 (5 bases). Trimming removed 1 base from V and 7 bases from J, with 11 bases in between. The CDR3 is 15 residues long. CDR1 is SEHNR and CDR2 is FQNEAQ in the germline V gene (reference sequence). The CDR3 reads CASSLGKGLNSPLHF. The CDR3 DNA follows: TGTGCCAGCAGCTTAGGGAAGGGGCTCAATTCACCCCTCCACTTT.

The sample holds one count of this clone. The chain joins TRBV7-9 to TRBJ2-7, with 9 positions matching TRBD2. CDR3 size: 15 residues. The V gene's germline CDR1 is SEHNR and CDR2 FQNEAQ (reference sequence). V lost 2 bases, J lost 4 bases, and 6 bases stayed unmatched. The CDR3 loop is CASSLSGGLVYEQYF. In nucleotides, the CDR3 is TGTGCCAGCAGCTTAAGCGGGGGGCTTGTTTACGAGCAGTACTTC.

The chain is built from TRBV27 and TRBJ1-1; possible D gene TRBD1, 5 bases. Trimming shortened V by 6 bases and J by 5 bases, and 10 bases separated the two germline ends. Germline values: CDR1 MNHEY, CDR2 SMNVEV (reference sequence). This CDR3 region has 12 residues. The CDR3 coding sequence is TGTGCCAGCAGCTCTAGGGGAACTGAAGCTTTCTTT. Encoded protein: CASSSRGTEAFF.

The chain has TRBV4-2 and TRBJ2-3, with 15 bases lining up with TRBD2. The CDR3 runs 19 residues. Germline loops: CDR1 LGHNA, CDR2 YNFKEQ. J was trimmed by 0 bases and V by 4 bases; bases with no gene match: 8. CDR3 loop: CASSRYGTSGGLSTDTQYF. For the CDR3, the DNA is TGTGCCAGCAGCCGATACGGGACTAGCGGGGGGCTTAGCACAGATACGCAGTATTTT.

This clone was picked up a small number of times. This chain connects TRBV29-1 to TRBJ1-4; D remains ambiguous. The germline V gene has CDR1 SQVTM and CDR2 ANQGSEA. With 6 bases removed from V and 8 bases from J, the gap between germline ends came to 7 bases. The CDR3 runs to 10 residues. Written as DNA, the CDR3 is TGCAGCGTCCGGCGAGAAAAACTGTTTTTT. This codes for CSVRREKLFF.

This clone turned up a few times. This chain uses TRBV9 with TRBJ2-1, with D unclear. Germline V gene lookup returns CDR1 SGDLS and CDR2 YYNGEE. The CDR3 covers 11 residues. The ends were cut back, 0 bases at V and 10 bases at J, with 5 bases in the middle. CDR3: CASSVGGEQFF. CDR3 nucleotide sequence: TGTGCCAGCAGCGTAGGTGGGGAGCAGTTCTTC.

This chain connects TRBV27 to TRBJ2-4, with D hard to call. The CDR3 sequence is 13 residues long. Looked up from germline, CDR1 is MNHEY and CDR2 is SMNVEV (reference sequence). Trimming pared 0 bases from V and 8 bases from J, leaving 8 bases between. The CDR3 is CASSLSMPHIQYF. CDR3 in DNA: TGTGCCAGCAGTTTATCGATGCCCCACATTCAGTACTTC.

The CDR3 loop is CASSEDPGTGRLVAFF. DNA for the CDR3: TGTGCCAGCAGTGAAGATCCAGGGACGGGGAGGCTGGTAGCTTTCTTT. This chain links TRBV2 with TRBJ1-1, with a weak D call TRBD1 (5 bases). This CDR3 is built from 16 residues. Trimming removed 1 base at V and 10 bases at J, with 22 bases between. Germline loops: CDR1 SNHLY, CDR2 FYNNEI.

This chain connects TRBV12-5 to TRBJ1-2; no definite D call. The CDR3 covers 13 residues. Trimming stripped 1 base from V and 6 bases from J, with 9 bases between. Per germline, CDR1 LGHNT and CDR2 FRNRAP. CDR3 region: CASGLAERNGYTF. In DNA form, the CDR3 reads TGTGCTAGTGGTTTGGCCGAGCGGAATGGCTACACCTTC.

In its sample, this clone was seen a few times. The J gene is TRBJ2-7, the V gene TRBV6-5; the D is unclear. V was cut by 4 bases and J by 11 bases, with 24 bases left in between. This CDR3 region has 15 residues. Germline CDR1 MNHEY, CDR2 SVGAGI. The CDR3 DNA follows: TGTGCCAGCAGTTCCCCGACCCTCACCTCTTTTGAGGAGTACTTC. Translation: CASSSPTLTSFEEYF.

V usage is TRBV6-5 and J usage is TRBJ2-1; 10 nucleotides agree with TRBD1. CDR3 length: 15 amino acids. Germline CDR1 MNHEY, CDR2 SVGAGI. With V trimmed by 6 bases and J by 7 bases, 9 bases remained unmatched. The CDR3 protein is CASSYDRGLGNEQFF. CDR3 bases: TGTGCCAGCAGCTACGACAGGGGGCTAGGAAATGAGCAGTTCTTC.

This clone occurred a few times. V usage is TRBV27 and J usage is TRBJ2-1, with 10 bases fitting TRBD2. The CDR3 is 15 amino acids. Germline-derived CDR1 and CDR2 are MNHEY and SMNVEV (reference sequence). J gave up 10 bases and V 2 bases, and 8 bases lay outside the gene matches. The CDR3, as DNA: TGTGCCAGCAGTTTAGGGCTAGCGGGGGCGCCCGAGCAGTTCTTC. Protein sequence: CASSLGLAGAPEQFF.

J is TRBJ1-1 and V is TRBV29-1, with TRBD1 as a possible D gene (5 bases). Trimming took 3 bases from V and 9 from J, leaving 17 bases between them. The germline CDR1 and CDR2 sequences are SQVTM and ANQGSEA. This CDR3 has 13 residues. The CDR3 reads CSVDPGPMGQAFF. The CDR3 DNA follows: TGCAGCGTTGATCCGGGTCCCATGGGGCAAGCTTTCTTT. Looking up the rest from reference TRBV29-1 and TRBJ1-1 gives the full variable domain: SAVISQKPSRDICQRGTSLTIQCQVDSQVTMMFWYRQQPGQSLTLIATANQGSEATYESGFVIDKFPISRPNLTFSTLTVSNMSPEDSSIYLCSVDPGPMGQAFFGQGTRLTVV.

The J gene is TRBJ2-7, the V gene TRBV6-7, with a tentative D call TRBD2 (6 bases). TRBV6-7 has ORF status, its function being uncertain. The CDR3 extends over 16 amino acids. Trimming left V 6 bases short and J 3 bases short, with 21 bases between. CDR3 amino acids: CASSRIPGLACYEQYF. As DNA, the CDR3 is TGTGCCAGCAGCCGAATCCCGGGACTGGCTTGCTACGAGCAGTACTTC.

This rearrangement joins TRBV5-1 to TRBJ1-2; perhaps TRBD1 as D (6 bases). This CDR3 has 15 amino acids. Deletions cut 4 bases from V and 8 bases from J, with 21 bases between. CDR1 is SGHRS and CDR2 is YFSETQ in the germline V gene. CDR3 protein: CASSDDGTGIRGYTF. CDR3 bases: TGCGCCAGCAGCGACGATGGAACAGGGATTCGGGGCTACACCTTC.

CDR3 bases: TGTGCCTGGAGTGTGATCCCCACCGGGGAGCTGTTTTTT. It codes for CAWSVIPTGELFF. The genes are TRBV30 and TRBJ2-2; D is uncertain. Deletions cut 0 bases from V and 4 bases from J, with 6 bases between. Germline CDR1 and CDR2: GTSNPN and SVGIG (reference sequence). The CDR3 is made up of 13 amino acids. Looking up the rest from reference TRBV30 and TRBJ2-2 gives the full variable domain: SQTIHQWPATLVQPVGSPLSLECTVEGTSNPNLYWYRQAAGRGLQLLFYSVGIGQISSEVPQNLSASRPQDRQFILSSKKLLLSDSGFYLCAWSVIPTGELFFGEGSRLTVL.

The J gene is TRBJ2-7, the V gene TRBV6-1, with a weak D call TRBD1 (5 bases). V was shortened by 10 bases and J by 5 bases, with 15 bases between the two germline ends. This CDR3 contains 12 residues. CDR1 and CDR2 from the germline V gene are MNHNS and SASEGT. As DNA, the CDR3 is TGTGCCATTCTCGGGTGGGGCCACGAGCAGTACTTC. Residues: CAILGWGHEQYF.